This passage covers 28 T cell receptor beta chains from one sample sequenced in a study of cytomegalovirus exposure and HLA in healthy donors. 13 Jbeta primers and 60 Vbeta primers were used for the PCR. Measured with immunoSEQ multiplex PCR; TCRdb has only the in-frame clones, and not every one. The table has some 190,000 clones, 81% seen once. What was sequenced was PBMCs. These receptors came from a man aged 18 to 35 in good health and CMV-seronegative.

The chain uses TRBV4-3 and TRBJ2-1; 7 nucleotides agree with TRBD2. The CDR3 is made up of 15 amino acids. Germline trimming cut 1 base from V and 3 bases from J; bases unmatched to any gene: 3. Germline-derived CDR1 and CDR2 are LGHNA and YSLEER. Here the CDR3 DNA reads TGCGCCAGCAGCCAAGGCGGGGGACTCTACAATGAGCAGTTCTTC. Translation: CASSQGGGLYNEQFF.

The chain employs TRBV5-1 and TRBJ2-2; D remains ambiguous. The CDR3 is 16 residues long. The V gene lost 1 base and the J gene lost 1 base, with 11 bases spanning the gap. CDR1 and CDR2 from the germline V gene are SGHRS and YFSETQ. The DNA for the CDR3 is TGCGCCAGCAGCTTGATTGGCATCTTGAACACCGGGGAGCTGTTTTTT. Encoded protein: CASSLIGILNTGELFF. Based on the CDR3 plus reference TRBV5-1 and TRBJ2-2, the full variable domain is KAGVTQTPRYLIKTRGQQVTLSCSPISGHRSVSWYQQTPGQGLQFLFEYFSETQRNKGNFPGRFSGRQFSNSRSEMNVSTLELGDSALYLCASSLIGILNTGELFFGEGSRLTVL.

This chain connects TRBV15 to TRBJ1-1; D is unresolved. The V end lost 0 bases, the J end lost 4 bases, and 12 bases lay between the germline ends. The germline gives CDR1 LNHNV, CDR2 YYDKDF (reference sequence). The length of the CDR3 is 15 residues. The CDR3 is CATSRDRSAGTEAFF. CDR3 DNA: TGTGCCACCAGCAGAGATAGGTCGGCGGGCACTGAAGCTTTCTTT. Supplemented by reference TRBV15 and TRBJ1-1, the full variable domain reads DAMVIQNPRYQVTQFGKPVTLSCSQTLNHNVMYWYQQKSSQAPKLLFHYYDKDFNNEADTPDNFQSRRPNTSFCFLDIRSPGLGDTAMYLCATSRDRSAGTEAFFGQGTRLTVV.

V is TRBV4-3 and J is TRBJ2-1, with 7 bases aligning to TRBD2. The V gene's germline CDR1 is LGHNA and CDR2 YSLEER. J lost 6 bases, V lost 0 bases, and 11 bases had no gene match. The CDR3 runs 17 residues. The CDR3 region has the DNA TGCGCCAGCAGCCAAGATGGAGTGGGGAGGGGAGCCAATGAGCAGTTCTTC. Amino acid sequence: CASSQDGVGRGANEQFF.

The CDR3 sequence is CASSQDRGRNYGYTF. As DNA, the CDR3 is TGTGCCAGCAGCCAAGACAGGGGGCGGAACTATGGCTACACCTTC. The V and J genes are TRBV7-3 and TRBJ1-2; 10 positions agree with TRBD1. The CDR3 runs 15 residues. Germline V gives CDR1 SGHTA, CDR2 FQGTGA. V shed 5 bases and J 2 bases; nucleotides not matched to a gene: 5.

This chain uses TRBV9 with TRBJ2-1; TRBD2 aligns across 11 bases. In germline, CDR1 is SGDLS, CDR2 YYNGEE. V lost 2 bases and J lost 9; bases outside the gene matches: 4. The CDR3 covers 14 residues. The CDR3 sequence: CASSVSGGAAEQFF. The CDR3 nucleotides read TGTGCCAGCAGCGTTAGCGGGGGGGCCGCTGAGCAGTTCTTC.

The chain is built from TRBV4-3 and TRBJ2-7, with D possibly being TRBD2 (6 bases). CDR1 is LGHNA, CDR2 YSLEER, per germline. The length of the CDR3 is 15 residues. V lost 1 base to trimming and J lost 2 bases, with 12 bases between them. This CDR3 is CASSQGQGGTYEQYF. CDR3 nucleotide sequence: TGCGCCAGCAGCCAAGGTCAGGGCGGGACCTACGAGCAGTACTTC.

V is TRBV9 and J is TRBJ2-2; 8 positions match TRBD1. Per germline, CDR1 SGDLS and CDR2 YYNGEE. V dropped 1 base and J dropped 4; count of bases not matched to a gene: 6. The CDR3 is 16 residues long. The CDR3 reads CASSVWDRRGTGELFF. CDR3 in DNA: TGTGCCAGCAGCGTATGGGACAGGCGGGGCACCGGGGAGCTGTTTTTT.

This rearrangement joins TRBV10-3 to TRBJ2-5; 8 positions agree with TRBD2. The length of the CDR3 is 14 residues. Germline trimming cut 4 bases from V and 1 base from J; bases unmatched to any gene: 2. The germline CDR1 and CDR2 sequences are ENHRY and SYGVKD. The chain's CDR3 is CAISGGTSQETQYF. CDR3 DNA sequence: TGTGCCATCAGTGGGGGGACTAGCCAAGAGACCCAGTACTTC.

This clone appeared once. In DNA form, the CDR3 reads TGTGCCAGCAGCTCGGGACAGGGATACACCGGGGAGCTGTTTTTT. Its translation: CASSSGQGYTGELFF. V usage is TRBV11-1 and J usage is TRBJ2-2, with 9 positions matching TRBD1. This CDR3 comprises 15 residues. After removal of 4 bases from V and 3 bases from J, the junction contained 3 bases not matched to a gene. Germline CDR1 reads SGHAT; CDR2 reads FQDESV (reference sequence).

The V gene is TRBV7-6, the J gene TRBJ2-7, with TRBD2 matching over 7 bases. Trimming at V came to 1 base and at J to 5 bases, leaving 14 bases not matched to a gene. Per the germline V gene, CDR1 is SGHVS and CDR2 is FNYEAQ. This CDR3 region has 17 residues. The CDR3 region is CASSLDLGWRESHEQYF. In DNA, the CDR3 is TGTGCCAGCAGCTTAGACCTCGGTTGGCGGGAGAGCCACGAGCAGTACTTC.

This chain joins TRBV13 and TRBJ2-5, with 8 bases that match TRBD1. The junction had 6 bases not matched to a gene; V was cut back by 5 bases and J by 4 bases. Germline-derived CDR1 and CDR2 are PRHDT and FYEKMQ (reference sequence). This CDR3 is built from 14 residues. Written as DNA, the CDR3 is TGTGCCAGCAGCGGGGCCCAGGGGGCAGAGACCCAGTACTTC. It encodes CASSGAQGAETQYF. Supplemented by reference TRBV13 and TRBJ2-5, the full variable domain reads AAGVIQSPRHLIKEKRETATLKCYPIPRHDTVYWYQQGPGQDPQFLISFYEKMQSDKGSIPDRFSAQQFSDYHSELNMSSLELGDSALYFCASSGAQGAETQYFGPGTRLLVL.

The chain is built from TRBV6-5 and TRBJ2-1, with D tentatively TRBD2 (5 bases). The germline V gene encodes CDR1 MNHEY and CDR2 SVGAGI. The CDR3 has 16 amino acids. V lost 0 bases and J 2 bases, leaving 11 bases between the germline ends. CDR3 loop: CASSYSPGYTYNEQFF. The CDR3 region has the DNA TGTGCCAGCAGTTACTCGCCGGGGTACACCTACAATGAGCAGTTCTTC.

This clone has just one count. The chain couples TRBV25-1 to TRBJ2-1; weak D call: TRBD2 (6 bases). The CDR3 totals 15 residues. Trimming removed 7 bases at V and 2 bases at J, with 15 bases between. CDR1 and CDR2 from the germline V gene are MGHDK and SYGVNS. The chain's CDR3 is CASTRDSGTYNEQFF. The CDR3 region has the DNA TGTGCCAGCACCCGGGACTCTGGCACCTACAATGAGCAGTTCTTC.

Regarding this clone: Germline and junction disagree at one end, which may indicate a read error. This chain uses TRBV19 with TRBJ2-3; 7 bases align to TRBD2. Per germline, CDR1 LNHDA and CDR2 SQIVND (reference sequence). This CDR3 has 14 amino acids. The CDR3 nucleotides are TGTGCCAGTAGGATAGCGGGTAGCACAGATACGCAGTATTTT. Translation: CASRIAGSTDTQYF.

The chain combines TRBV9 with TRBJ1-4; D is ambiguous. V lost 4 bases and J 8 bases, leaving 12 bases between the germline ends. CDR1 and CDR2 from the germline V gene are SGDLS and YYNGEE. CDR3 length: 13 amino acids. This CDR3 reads CASSPPSSEKLFF. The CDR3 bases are TGTGCCAGCAGCCCCCCCTCGTCCGAAAAACTGTTTTTT. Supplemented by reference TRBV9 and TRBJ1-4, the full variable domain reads DSGVTQTPKHLITATGQRVTLRCSPRSGDLSVYWYQQSLDQGLQFLIQYYNGEERAKGNILERFSAQQFPDLHSELNLSSLELGDSALYFCASSPPSSEKLFFGSGTQLSVL.

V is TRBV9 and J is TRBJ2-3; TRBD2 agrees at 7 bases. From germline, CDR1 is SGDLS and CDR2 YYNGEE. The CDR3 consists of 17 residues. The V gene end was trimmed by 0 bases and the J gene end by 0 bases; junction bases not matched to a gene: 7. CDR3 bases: TGTGCCAGCAGCGTAGGCGGGCTAGCGGTAAGCACAGATACGCAGTATTTT. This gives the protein CASSVGGLAVSTDTQYF.

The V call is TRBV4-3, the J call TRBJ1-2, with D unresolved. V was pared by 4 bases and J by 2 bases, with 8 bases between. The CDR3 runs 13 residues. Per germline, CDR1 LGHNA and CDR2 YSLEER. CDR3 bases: TGCGCCAGCAGCCTAACAGTGAACTATGGCTACACCTTC. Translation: CASSLTVNYGYTF.

The CDR3 coding sequence is TGTGCCAGCAGAGCGGACAGGGAGGGCTCACCCCTCCACTTT. Translation: CASRADREGSPLHF. This rearrangement joins TRBV6-4 to TRBJ1-6; 8 bases line up with TRBD1. The junction had 8 bases not matched to a gene; V was cut back by 6 bases and J by 10 bases. CDR3 length equals 14 residues. Germline V CDR1 and CDR2: MRHNA, SNTAGT.

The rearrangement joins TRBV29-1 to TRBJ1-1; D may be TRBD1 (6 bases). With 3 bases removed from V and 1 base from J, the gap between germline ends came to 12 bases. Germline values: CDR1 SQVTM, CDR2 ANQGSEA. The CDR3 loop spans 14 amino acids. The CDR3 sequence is CSVDFRTENTEAFF. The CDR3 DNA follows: TGCAGCGTTGACTTCCGGACAGAGAACACTGAAGCTTTCTTT.

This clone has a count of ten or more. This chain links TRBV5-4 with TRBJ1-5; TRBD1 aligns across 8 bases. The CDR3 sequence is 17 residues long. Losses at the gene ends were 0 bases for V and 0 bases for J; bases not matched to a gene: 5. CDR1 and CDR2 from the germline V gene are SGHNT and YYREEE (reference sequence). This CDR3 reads CASSLGGTGDSNQPQHF. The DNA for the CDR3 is TGTGCCAGCAGCTTGGGGGGGACAGGCGATAGCAATCAGCCCCAGCATTTT.

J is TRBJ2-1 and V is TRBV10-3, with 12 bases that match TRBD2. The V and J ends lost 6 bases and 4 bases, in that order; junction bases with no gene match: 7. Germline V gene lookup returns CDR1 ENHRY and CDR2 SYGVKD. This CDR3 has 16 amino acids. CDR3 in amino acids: CAISETGTSGYNEQFF. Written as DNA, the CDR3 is TGTGCCATCAGCGAGACCGGGACTAGCGGGTACAATGAGCAGTTCTTC.

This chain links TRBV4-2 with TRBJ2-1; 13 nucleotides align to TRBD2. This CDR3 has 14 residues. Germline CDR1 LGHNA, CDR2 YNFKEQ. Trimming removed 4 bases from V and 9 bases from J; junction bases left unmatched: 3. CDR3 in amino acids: CASSRTSGSLEQFF. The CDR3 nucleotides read TGTGCCAGCAGCCGGACTAGCGGGAGTCTTGAGCAGTTCTTC.

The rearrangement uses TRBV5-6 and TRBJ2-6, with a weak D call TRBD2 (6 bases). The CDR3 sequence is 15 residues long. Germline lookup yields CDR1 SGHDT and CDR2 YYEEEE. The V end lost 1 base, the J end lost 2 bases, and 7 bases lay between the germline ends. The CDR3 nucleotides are TGTGCCAGCAGCTTGTGGGGGGCTGGGGCCAACGTCCTGACTTTC. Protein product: CASSLWGAGANVLTF.

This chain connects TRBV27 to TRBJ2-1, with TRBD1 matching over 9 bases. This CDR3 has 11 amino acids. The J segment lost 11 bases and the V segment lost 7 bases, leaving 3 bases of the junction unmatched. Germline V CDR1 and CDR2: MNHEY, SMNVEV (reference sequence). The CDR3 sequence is CASTGQGKQFF. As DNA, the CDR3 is TGTGCCAGCACCGGACAGGGGAAGCAGTTCTTC.

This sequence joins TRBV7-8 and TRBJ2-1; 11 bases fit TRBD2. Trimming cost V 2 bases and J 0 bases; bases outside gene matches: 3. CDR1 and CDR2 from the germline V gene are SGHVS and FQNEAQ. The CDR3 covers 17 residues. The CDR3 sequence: CASSLRTSGYSYNEQFF. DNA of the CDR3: TGTGCCAGCAGCTTAAGGACTAGCGGGTACTCCTACAATGAGCAGTTCTTC.

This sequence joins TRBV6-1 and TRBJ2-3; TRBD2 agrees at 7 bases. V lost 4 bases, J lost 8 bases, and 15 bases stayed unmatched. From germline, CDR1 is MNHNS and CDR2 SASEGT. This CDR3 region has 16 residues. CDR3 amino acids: CASSALREAPRGTQYF. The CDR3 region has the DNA TGTGCCAGCAGTGCCCTACGGGAGGCCCCCCGAGGTACGCAGTATTTT.

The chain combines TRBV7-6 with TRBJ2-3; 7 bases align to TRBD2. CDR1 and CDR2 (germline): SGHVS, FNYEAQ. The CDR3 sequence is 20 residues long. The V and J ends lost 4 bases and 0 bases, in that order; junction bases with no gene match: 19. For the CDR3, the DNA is TGTGCCAGCAGCTCCGATCCGGGACTACACTATGCCCCTAGCACAGATACGCAGTATTTT. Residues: CASSSDPGLHYAPSTDTQYF.